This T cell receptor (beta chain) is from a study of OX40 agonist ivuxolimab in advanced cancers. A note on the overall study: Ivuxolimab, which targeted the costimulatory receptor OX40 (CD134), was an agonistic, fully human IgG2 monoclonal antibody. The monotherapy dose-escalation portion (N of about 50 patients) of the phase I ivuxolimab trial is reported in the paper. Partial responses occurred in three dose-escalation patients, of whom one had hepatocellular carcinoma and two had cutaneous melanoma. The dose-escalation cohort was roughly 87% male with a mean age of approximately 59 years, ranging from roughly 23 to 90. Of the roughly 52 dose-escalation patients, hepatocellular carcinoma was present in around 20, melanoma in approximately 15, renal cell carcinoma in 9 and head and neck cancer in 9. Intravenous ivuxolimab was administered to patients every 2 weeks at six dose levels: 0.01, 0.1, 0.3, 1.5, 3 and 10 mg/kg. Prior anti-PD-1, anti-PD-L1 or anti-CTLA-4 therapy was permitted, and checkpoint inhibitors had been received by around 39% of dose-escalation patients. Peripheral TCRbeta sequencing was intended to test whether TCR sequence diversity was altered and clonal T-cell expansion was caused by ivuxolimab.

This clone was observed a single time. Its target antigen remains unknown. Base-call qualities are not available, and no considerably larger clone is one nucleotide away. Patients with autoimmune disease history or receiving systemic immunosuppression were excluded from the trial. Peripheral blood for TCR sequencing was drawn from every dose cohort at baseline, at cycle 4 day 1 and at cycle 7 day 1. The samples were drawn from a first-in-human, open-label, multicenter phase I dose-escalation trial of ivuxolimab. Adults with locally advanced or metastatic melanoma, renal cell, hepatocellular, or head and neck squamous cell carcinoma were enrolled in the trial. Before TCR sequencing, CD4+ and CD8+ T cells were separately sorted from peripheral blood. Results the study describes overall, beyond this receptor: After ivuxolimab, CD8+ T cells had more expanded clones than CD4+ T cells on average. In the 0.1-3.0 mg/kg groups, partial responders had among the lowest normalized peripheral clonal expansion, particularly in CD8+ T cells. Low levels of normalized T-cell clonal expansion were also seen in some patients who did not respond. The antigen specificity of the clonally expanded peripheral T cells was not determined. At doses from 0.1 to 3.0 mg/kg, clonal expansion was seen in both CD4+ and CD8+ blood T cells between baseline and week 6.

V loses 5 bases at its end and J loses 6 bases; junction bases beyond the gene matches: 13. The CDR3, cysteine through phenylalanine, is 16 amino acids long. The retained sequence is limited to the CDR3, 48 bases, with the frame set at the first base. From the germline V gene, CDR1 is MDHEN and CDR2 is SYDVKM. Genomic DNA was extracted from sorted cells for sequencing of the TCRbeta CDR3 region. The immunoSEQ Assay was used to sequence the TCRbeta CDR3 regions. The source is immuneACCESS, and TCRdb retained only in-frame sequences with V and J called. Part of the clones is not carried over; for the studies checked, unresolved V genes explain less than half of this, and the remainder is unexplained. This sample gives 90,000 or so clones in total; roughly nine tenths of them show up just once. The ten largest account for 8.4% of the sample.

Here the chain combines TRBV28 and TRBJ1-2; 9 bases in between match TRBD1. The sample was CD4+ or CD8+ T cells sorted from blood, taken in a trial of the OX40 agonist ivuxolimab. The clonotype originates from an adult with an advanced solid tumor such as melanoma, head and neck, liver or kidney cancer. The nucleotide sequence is TGTGCCAGCAGTAAAATCAACAGGGGGCTGTTGCATGGCTACACCTTC. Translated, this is CASSKINRGLLHGYTF.